This T cell receptor beta chain derives from a study of cytomegalovirus exposure and HLA in healthy donors. The study ran its PCR with 60 Vbeta and 13 Jbeta primers. Using immunoSEQ multiplex PCR, the repertoire was profiled, and TCRdb retains in-frame clones only, with some absent. Here the sample spans fewer than 250,000 clones, around four fifths being singletons. Sampled while nominally healthy, donors likely had unrecorded immune exposures. The germline gives CDR1 MNHEY, CDR2 SMNVEV (reference sequence). The J segment lost 8 bases and the V segment lost 5 bases, leaving 12 bases of the junction unmatched. The CDR3 contains 16 residues.

The specimen sequenced was PBMCs. The receptor was derived from a man aged 35 to 55 in good health and CMV-seropositive. The chain has TRBV27 and TRBJ1-5; 10 positions match TRBD1. The CDR3, as DNA: TGTGCCAGCAGTGCCTCCGCCGGGACAGGGGACGAGCCCCAGCATTTT. It yields the protein CASSASAGTGDEPQHF.